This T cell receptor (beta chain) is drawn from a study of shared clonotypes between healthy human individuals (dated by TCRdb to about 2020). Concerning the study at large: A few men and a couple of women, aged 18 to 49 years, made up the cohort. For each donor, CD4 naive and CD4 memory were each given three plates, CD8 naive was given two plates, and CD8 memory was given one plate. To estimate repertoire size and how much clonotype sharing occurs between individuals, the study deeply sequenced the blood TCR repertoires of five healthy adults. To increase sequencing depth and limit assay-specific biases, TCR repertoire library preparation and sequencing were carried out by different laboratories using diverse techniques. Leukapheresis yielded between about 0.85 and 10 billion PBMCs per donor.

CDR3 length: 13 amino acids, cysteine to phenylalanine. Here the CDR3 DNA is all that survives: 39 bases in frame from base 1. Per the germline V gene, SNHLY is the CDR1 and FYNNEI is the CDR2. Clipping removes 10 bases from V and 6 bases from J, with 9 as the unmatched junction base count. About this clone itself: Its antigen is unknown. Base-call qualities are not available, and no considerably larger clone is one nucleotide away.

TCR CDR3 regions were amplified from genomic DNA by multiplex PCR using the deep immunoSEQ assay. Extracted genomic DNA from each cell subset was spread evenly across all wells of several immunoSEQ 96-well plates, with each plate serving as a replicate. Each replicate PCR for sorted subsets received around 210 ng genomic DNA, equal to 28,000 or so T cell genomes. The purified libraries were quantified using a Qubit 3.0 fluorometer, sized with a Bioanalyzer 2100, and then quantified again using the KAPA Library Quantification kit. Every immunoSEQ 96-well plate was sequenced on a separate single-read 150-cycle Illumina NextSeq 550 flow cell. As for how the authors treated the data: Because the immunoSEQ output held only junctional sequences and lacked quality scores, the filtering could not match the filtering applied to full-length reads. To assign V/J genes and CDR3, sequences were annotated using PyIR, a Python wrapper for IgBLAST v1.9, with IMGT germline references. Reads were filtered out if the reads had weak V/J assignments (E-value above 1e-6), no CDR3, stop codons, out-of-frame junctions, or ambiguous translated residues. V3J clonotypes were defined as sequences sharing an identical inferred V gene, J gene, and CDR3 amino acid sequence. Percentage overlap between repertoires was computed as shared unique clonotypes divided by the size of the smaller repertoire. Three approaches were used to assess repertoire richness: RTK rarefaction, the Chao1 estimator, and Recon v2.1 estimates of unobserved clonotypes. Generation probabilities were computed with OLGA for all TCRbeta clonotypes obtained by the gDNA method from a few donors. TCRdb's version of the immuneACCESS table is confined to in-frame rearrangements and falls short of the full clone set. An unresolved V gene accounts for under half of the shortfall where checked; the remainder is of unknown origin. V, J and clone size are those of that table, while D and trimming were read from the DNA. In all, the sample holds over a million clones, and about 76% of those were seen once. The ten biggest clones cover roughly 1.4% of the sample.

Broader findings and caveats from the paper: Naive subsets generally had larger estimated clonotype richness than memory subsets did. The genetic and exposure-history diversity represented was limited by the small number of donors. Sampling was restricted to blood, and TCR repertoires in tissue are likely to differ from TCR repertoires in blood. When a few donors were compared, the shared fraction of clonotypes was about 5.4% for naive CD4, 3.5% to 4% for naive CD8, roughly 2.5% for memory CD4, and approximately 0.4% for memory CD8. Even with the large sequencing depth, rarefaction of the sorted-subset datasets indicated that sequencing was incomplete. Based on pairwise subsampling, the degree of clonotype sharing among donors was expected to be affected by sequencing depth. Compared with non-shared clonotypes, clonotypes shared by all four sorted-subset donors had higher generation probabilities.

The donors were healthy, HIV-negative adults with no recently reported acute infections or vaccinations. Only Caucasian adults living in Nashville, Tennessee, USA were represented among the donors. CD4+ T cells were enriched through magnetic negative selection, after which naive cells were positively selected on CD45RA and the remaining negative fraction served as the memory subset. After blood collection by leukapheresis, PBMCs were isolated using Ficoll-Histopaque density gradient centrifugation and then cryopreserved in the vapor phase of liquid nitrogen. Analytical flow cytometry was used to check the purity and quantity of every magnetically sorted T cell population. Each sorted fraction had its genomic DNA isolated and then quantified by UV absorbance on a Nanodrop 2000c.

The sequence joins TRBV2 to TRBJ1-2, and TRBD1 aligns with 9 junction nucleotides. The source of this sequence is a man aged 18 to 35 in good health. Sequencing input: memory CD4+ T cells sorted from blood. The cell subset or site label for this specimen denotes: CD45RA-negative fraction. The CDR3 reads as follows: CATGDRVPNGYTF. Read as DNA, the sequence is TGTGCCACCGGGGACAGGGTACCTAATGGCTACACCTTC.